Listed below are T cell receptor beta chains from one sample, sequenced in a study of blood T cells in healthy people across ages. MiXCR, applied by TCRdb to the 5' RACE reads, yields one record per CDR3 protein. The repertoire holds 1.5 million to 2 million distinct CDR3 sequences, with roughly 52% as singletons. The sample comprised blood. The receptors were sampled from a woman aged 40 to 55 in good health. Both conserved end residues are part of each CDR3. Each record gives: clone size, J gene, D gene, V gene, CDR3 DNA, CDR3 protein. The D gene is left open where the match is weak. Clone size, where shown, is once, few, many, or a class for clones that have expanded.

-	TRBJ2-5	-	TRBV9	TGTGCCAGCAGCGGTTCCGGCGTACAAGAGACCCAGTACTTC	CASSGSGVQETQYF
-	TRBJ2-5	-	TRBV24-1	TGTGCCACCAGTGATTATAGCAGGGGAGGAGAGACCCAGTACTTC	CATSDYSRGGETQYF
few	TRBJ2-5	-	TRBV5-1	TGCGCCAGCAGCTCGGCAGGGGCCGGGATACAAGAGACCCAGTACTTC	CASSSAGAGIQETQYF
-	TRBJ2-2	TRBD2	TRBV20-1	TGCAGTGCTAGAGACCGCCGGACTAGCGGGGGGACTTATAACACCGGGGAGCTGTTTTTT	CSARDRRTSGGTYNTGELFF
-	TRBJ2-4	-	TRBV27	TGTGCCAGCAGTTTAAGGGGGGTCACCAAAAACATTCAGTACTTC	CASSLRGVTKNIQYF
-	TRBJ2-1	TRBD2	TRBV9	TGTGCCAGCAGCGTAGCGACAGCGGGGTTAAATGAGCAGTTCTTC	CASSVATAGLNEQFF
-	TRBJ2-5	TRBD1	TRBV11-1	TGTGCCAGCAGCTATAACGGACAGGGGGGTATTGGAGAGACCCAGTACTTC	CASSYNGQGGIGETQYF
-	TRBJ2-3	TRBD1	TRBV28	TGTGCCAGCAGTTTAGTCCGTGTGGACAGGGGGAATGTAGATACGCAGTATTTT	CASSLVRVDRGNVDTQYF
-	TRBJ1-1	TRBD1	TRBV5-1	TGCGCCAGCAGCTTGTCAGTGACAGGGGGCGCGGACACTGAAGCTTTCTTT	CASSLSVTGGADTEAFF
-	TRBJ2-2	-	TRBV27	TGTGCCAGCAGTTTCCCAGGAGCGAACACCGGGGAGCTGTTTTTT	CASSFPGANTGELFF
-	TRBJ1-1	-	TRBV4-3	TGCGCCAGCAGCCAAGTAGGGGCAGCGATGAACACTGAAGCTTTCTTT	CASSQVGAAMNTEAFF
few	TRBJ2-6	-	TRBV20-1	TGCGGGCAATGGGGCCGGCACTCTGGGGCCAACGTCCTGACTTTC	CGQWGRHSGANVLTF
-	TRBJ2-3	TRBD1	TRBV28	TGTGCCAGCATTCTTCGCGACAGGGGGACAGATACGCAGTATTTT	CASILRDRGTDTQYF
few	TRBJ2-4	-	TRBV10-3	TGTGCCATCTGCTCAGGGGGGCTAGCCAAAAACATTCAGTACTTC	CAICSGGLAKNIQYF
-	TRBJ2-3	TRBD2	TRBV7-9	TGTGCCAGCAGCTTAGCTAGCGGGGGCCGCACAGATACGCAGTATTTT	CASSLASGGRTDTQYF
few	TRBJ1-2	TRBD1	TRBV12-3/TRBV12-4	TGTGCCAGCAGCACCAGGGACAGGTGGGACTATGGCTACACCTTC	CASSTRDRWDYGYTF
-	TRBJ1-4	-	TRBV27	TGTGCCAGCAGTCCGGATTGGGGGGCGGATGAAAAACTGTTTTTT	CASSPDWGADEKLFF
-	TRBJ1-4	-	TRBV4-2	TGTGCCAGCAGCTCCCCACGGGGCCATCAGGGGGAAAAACTGTTTTTT	CASSSPRGHQGEKLFF
-	TRBJ2-1	-	TRBV7-2	TGTGCCAGCGCAAGCAACATGGGAGCCCCTCAACCTGAGCAGTTCTTC	CASASNMGAPQPEQFF
-	TRBJ1-2	-	TRBV6-5	TGTGCCAGCAGTTATGGGTCGCAGGGGCTAAACTATGGCTACACCTTC	CASSYGSQGLNYGYTF
few	TRBJ2-1	-	TRBV7-9	TGTGCCAGCAGCCAAGGTAAGCAGTTCTTC	CASSQGKQFF
-	TRBJ2-5	-	TRBV7-2	TGTGCCAGCAGCTTAGTTGGGGGGGGGCTTAAGGAGACCCAGTACTTC	CASSLVGGGLKETQYF
-	TRBJ1-2	TRBD1	TRBV20-1	TGCAGTGCTAGACAGACAGGGGGCGGCTACACCTTC	CSARQTGGGYTF
-	TRBJ2-1	TRBD2	TRBV20-1	TGCAGTGCGCCAATAGGGGGACTAGCGAAGAACAATGAGCAGTTCTTC	CSAPIGGLAKNNEQFF
-	TRBJ2-7	-	TRBV20-1	TGCAGTGCTACGGGGGCGCAAGTAGGGGAGCAGTACTTC	CSATGAQVGEQYF
-	TRBJ2-1	TRBD1	TRBV28	TGTGCCAGCAGTTCCCCCTCGGGACAGGGGAGCAATGAGCAGTTCTTC	CASSSPSGQGSNEQFF
-	TRBJ2-1	-	TRBV13	TGTGCCAGCAGCTCTCCTCCCCGACAGAGCTCCTACAATGAGCGGTTCTTC	CASSSPPRQSSYNERFF
once	TRBJ1-2	-	TRBV12-3/TRBV12-4	TGTGCCAGCAGTCCCCAGATAGGGCCGTTACCCCCGAATGGCTACACCTTC	CASSPQIGPLPPNGYTF
-	TRBJ2-3	-	TRBV27	TGTGCCAGCAGTTTAGATCTGCGGGCTGGTTCCAGGGCAGATACGCAGTATTTT	CASSLDLRAGSRADTQYF
-	TRBJ2-1	TRBD1	TRBV20-1	TGCAGTGCTAGAGTTGGGACAGGGTACAATGAGCAGTTCTTC	CSARVGTGYNEQFF
-	TRBJ2-3	TRBD1	TRBV20-1	TGCAGTGCCCGCAAGACAGGGGATACGCAGTATTTT	CSARKTGDTQYF
-	TRBJ2-3	-	TRBV9	TGTGCCAGCAGCGTAACGGGGGCCTCAGATACGCAGTATTTT	CASSVTGASDTQYF
-	TRBJ1-5	-	TRBV7-8	TGTGCCAGCAGCCTTAGAGGTGGGACTTCGAGGGGCAATCAGCCCCAGCATTTT	CASSLRGGTSRGNQPQHF
-	TRBJ2-5	-	TRBV6-6	TGTGCCAGCAGTTCCCTATCCCCCGCGGGGAGACAAGAGACCCAGTACTTC	CASSSLSPAGRQETQYF
-	TRBJ1-2	-	TRBV20-1	TGCAGTGCCGAGCGGGCAGGAATTTTTTATGGCTACACCTTC	CSAERAGIFYGYTF
few	TRBJ2-7	-	TRBV7-2	TGTGCCAGCAGCGTAGCTCGGGGGCTTGAAGAGCAGTACTTC	CASSVARGLEEQYF
-	TRBJ2-6	TRBD2	TRBV24-1	TGTGCCACCAGCCTGGGAGGGGCTGGGGCCAACGTCCTGACTTTC	CATSLGGAGANVLTF
few	TRBJ2-1	TRBD2	TRBV20-1	TGCAGTGTAGGGACTAGCGGGGGCCTTCTCTACAATGAGCAGTTCTTC	CSVGTSGGLLYNEQFF
few	TRBJ2-6	-	TRBV12-3/TRBV12-4	TGTGCCAGCAATCAGGGCTTGTACGGGGCCAACGTCCTGACTTTC	CASNQGLYGANVLTF
few	TRBJ2-7	TRBD2	TRBV28	TGTGCCAGCAGTTACTCGGGGGGGATACTTTACGAGCAGTACTTC	CASSYSGGILYEQYF
-	TRBJ2-7	-	TRBV24-1	TGTGCCACCAGTGACTCCCCATCGGTCGAGCAGTACTTC	CATSDSPSVEQYF
-	TRBJ1-1	-	TRBV4-1	TGCGCCAGCAGCCAAGAAACCAGGGTTTTGACTGAAGCTTTCTTT	CASSQETRVLTEAFF
once	TRBJ2-2	TRBD1	TRBV4-2	TGTGCCAGCAGCCACCGGGACAGGGGGAACACCGGGGAGCTGTTTTTT	CASSHRDRGNTGELFF
-	TRBJ2-1	TRBD1	TRBV7-7	TGCGCTAGCAGCCCCTCCTTGACAGGGGGGAATGAGCAGTTCTTC	CASSPSLTGGNEQFF
few	TRBJ2-1	TRBD2	TRBV27	TGTGCCAGCAGTCCTAGGGGACTAGCGGGGGGAGGCTCCTACAATGAGCAGTTCTTC	CASSPRGLAGGGSYNEQFF